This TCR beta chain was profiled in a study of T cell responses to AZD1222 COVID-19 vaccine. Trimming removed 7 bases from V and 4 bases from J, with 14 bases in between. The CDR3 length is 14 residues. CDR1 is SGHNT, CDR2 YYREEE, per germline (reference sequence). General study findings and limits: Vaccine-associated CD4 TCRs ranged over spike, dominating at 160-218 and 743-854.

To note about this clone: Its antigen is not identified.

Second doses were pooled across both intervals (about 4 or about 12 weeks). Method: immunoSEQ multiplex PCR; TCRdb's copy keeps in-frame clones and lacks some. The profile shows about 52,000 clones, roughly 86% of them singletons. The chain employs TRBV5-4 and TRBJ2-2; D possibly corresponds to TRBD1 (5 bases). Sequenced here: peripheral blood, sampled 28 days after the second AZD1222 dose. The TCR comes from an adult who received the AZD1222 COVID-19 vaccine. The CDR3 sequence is CASGQGFLTGELFF. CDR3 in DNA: TGTGCCAGCGGGCAGGGATTTCTCACCGGGGAGCTGTTTTTT.